This T cell receptor beta chain was sequenced during a study of blood T cell repertoires in COVID-19. This table comes from immunoSEQ multiplex PCR, and its TCRdb copy is limited to in-frame clones, with some not included. The sample holds under 110,000 clones; over 70% are singletons and the top ten take about 0.85%. The TCR comes from a human donor with acute or convalescent COVID-19. The donor label of this sample is uncertain. The specimen was peripheral blood.

CDR3 nucleotides: TGTGCCAGCAGGTCCGGGGGAGGCAAAAACATTCAGTACTTC. It yields the protein CASRSGGGKNIQYF. This chain joins TRBV12-1 and TRBJ2-4; the table's D call, TRBD2, has no DNA check behind it. TRBV12-1 is tagged as a pseudogene. The CDR3 is made up of 14 amino acids.